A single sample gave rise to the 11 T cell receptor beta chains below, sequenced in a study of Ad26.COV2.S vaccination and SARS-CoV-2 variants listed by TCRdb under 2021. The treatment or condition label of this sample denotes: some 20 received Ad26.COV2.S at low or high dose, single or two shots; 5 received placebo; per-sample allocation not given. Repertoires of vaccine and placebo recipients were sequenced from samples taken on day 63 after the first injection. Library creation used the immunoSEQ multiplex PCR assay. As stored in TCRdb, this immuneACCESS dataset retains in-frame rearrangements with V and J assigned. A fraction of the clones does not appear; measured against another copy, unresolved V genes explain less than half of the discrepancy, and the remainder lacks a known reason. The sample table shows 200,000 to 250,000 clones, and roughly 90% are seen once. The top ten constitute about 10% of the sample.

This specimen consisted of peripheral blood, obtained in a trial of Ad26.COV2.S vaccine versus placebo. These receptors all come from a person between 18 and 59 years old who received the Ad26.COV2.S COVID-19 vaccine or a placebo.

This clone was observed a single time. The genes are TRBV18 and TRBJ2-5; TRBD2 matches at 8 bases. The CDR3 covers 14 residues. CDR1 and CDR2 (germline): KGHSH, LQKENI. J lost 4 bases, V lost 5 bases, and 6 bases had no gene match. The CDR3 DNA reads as TGTGCCAGCTCAGTAGCGGGGACCGGAGAGACCCAGTACTTC. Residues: CASSVAGTGETQYF. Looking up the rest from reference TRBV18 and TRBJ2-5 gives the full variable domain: NAGVMQNPRHLVRRRGQEARLRCSPMKGHSHVYWYRQLPEEGLKFMVYLQKENIIDESGMPKERFSAEFPKEGPSILRIQQVVRGDSAAYFCASSVAGTGETQYFGPGTRLLVL.

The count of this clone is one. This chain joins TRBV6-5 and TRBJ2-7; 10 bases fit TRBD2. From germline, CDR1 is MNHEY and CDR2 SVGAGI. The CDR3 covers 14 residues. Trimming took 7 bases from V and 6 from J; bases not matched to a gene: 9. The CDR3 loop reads CASTKTVAGGEQYF. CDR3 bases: TGTGCCAGCACAAAGACGGTAGCGGGAGGCGAGCAGTACTTC.

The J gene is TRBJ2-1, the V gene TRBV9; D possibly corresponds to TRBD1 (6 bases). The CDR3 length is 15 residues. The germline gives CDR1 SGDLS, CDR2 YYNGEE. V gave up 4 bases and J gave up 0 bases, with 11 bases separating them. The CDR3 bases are TGTGCCAGCAGCCCCGGACAGAGCTCCTACAATGAGCAGTTCTTC. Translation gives CASSPGQSSYNEQFF.

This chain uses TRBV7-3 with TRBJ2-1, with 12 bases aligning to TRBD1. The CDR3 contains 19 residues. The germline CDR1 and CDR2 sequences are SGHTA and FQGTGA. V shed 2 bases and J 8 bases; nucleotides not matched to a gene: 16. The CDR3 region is CASSLYPGGGQGASDEQFF. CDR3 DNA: TGTGCCAGCAGCTTATATCCGGGAGGGGGACAGGGGGCTTCTGATGAGCAGTTCTTC.

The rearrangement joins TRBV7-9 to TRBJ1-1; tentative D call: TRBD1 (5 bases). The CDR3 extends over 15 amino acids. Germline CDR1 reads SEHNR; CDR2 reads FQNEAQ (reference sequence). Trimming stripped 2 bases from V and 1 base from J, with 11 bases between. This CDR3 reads CASSLLGQTNTEAFF. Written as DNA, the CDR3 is TGTGCCAGCAGCTTATTGGGGCAGACGAACACTGAAGCTTTCTTT. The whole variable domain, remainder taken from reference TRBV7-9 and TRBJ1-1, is DTGVSQNPRHKITKRGQNVTFRCDPISEHNRLYWYRQTLGQGPEFLTYFQNEAQLEKSRLLSDRFSAERPKGSFSTLEIQRTEQGDSAMYLCASSLLGQTNTEAFFGQGTRLTVV.

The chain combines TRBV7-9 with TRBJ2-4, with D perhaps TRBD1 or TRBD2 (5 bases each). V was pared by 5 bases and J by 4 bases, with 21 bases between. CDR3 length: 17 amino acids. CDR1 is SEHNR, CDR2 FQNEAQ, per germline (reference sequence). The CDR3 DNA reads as TGTGCCAGCAGCAAGGGGTCGGAGCGGCCCGAAAAAAACATTCAGTACTTC. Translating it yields CASSKGSERPEKNIQYF.

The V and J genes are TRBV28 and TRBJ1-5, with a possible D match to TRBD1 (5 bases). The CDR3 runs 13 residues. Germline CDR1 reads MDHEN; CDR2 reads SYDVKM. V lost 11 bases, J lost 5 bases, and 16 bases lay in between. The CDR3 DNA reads TGTGCCGGGGGAGAAGGTGGTGATCAGCCCCAGCATTTT. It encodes CAGGEGGDQPQHF. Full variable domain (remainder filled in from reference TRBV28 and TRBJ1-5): DVKVTQSSRYLVKRTGEKVFLECVQDMDHENMFWYRQDPGLGLRLIYFSYDVKMKEKGDIPEGYSVSREKKERFSLILESASTNQTSMYLCAGGEGGDQPQHFGDGTRLSIL.

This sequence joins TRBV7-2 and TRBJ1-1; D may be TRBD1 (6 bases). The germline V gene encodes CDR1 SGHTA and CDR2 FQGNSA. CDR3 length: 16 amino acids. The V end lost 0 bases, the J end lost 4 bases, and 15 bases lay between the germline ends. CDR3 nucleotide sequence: TGTGCCAGCAGCTTAGCCCTGCTAGGGGGAGGCACTGAAGCTTTCTTT. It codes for CASSLALLGGGTEAFF.

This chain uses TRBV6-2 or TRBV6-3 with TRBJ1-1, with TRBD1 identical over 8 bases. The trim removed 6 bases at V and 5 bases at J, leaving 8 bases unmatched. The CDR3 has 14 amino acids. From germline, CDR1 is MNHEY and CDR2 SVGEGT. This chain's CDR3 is CASSRGQGGTEAFF. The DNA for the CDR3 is TGTGCCAGCAGCCGCGGACAGGGAGGAACTGAAGCTTTCTTT.

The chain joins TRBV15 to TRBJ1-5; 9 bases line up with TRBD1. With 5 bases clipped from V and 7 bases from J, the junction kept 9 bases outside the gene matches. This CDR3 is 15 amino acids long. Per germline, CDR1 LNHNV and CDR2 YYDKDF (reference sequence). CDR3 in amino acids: CATSERTGAGQPQHF. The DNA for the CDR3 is TGTGCCACCAGCGAACGGACAGGGGCCGGGCAGCCCCAGCATTTT.

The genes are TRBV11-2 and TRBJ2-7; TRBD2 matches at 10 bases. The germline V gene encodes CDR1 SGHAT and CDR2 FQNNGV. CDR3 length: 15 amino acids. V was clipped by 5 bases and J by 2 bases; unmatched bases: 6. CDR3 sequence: CASSILAGETYEQYF. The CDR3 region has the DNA TGTGCCAGCAGCATCCTAGCGGGGGAGACCTACGAGCAGTACTTC. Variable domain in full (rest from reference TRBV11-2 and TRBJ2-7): EAGVAQSPRYKIIEKRQSVAFWCNPISGHATLYWYQQILGQGPKLLIQFQNNGVVDDSQLPKDRFSAERLKGVDSTLKIQPAKLEDSAVYLCASSILAGETYEQYFGPGTRLTVT.